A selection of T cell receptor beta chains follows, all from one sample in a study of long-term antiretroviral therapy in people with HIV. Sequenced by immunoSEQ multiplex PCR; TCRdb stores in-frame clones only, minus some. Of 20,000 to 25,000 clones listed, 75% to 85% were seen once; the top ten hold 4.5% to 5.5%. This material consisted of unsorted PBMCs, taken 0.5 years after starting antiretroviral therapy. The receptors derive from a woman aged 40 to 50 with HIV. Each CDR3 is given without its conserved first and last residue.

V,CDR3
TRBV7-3,ATPLGMGSGNTIY
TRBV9,ASSPGGPNEKLF
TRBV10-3,AISESVMETDPYEQY
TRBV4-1,ASRLGTTDNSPLH
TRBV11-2,ASSLELTGGDYGYT
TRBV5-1,ASSSDREQF
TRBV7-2,ASRGTRGGPQH
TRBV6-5,ASSYSIRGNGYT
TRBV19,ASTQTGGGETQY
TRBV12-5,ASGGAAHNEQF
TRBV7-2,ASSLSGSEQY